This T cell receptor (beta chain) was sequenced in a study of OX40 agonist ivuxolimab in advanced cancers. Profiled with immunoSEQ multiplex PCR; TCRdb holds only in-frame clones, not every one. This table has approximately 39,000 clones, 65% to 80% appearing once. The receptor's source is an adult with an advanced solid tumor such as melanoma, head and neck, liver or kidney cancer. The source material was CD4+ or CD8+ T cells sorted from blood, sampled in a trial of the OX40 agonist ivuxolimab.

CDR3: CASSFFDSNEQFF. DNA for the CDR3: TGTGCCAGCAGCTTTTTTGATAGCAATGAGCAGTTCTTC. The chain recombines TRBV11-2 with TRBJ2-1; D gene ambiguous. V lost 3 bases and J lost 6, with 9 bases in between. Germline loops: CDR1 SGHAT, CDR2 FQNNGV. This CDR3 is 13 amino acids long. Drawing the rest from reference TRBV11-2 and TRBJ2-1, the complete variable domain is EAGVAQSPRYKIIEKRQSVAFWCNPISGHATLYWYQQILGQGPKLLIQFQNNGVVDDSQLPKDRFSAERLKGVDSTLKIQPAKLEDSAVYLCASSFFDSNEQFFGPGTRLTVL.